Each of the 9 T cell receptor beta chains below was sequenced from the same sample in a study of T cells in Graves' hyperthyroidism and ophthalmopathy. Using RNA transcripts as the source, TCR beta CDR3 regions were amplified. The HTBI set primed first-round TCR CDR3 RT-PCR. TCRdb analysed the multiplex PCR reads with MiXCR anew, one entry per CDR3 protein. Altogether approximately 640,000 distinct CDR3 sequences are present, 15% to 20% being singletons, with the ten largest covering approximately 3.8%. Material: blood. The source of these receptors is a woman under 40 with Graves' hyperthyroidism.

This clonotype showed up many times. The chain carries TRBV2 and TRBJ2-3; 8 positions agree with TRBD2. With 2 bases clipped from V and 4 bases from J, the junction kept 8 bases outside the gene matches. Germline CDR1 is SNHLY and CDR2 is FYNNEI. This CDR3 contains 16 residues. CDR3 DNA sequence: TGTGCCAGCAGTGAACCCAGCGGGAGTCCTTCAGATACGCAGTATTTT. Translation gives CASSEPSGSPSDTQYF.

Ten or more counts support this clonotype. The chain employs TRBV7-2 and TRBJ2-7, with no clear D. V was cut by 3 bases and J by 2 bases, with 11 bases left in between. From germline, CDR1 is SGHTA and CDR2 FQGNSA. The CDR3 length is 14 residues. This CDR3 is CASSFLRRPYEQYF. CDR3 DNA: TGTGCCAGCAGCTTTCTTAGACGCCCCTACGAGCAGTACTTC.

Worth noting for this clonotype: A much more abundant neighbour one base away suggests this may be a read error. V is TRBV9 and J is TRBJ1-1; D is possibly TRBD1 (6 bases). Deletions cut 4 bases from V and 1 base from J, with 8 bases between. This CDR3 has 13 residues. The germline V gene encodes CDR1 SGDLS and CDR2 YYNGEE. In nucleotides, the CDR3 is TGTGCCAGCAGCCAGGGGAAGAACACTGAAGCTTTCTTT. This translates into CASSQGKNTEAFF.

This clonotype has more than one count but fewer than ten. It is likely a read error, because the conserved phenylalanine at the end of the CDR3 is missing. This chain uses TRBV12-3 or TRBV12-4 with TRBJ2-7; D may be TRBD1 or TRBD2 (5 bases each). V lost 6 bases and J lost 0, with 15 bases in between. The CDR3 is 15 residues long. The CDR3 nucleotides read TGTGCCAGCAGGGGAGTGGGGCTCACCTCCTACGAGCAGTACCTC. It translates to CASRGVGLTSYEQYL.

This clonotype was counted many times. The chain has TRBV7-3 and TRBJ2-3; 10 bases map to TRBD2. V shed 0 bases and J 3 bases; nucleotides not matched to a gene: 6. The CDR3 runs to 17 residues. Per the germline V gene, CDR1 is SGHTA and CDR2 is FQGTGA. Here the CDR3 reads CASSLTRSGRATDTQYF. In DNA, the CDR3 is TGTGCCAGCAGCTTAACGAGGAGCGGGAGGGCGACAGATACGCAGTATTTT.

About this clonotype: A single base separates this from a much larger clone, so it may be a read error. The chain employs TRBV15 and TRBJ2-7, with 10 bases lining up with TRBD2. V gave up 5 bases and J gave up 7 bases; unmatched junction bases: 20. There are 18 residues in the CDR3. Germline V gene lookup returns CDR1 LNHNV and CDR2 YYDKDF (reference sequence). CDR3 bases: TGTGCCACCAGCGCGCCCCGGGGGAGCGGGAGGGCCGGGTATGAGCAGTACTTC. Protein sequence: CATSAPRGSGRAGYEQYF.

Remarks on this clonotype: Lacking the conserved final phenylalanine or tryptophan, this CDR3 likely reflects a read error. The CDR3 DNA is TGTGCCACCAGTGATTCCCGGGGGTTCCAAGAGACCCAGTACTCC. It codes for CATSDSRGFQETQYS. The chain uses TRBV24-1 and TRBJ2-5, with a weak D call TRBD2 (6 bases). This CDR3 spans 15 amino acids. CDR1 KGHDR and CDR2 SFDVKD come from the germline V gene. The V gene lost 2 bases and the J gene lost 1 base, with 10 bases spanning the gap.

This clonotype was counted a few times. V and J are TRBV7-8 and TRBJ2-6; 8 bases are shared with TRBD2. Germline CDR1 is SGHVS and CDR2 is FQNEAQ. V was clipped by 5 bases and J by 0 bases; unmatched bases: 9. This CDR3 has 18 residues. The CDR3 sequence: CASSRRGLADSGANVLTF. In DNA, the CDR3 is TGTGCCAGCAGCCGACGAGGACTAGCCGACTCTGGGGCCAACGTCCTGACTTTC.

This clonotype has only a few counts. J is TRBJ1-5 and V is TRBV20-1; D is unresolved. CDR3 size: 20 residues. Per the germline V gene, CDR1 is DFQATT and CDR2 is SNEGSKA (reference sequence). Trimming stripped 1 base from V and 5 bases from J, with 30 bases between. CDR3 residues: CSARGAFWEVGYTRDQPQHF. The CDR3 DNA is TGCAGTGCTAGAGGGGCGTTTTGGGAGGTCGGGTACACGCGGGATCAGCCCCAGCATTTT.